The clone carrying this TCR beta chain has only a few counts. Its antigen remains unknown. The sample comes from a study of human T cells and chemical hapten exposure. Study-level points and caveats: It was expanded TCRs that formed significantly more large CDR3 similarity clusters than controls did.

V shed 2 bases, J shed 8 bases, and the junction held 6 bases outside the gene matches. There are 15 residues in the CDR3. Germline V gene lookup returns CDR1 SGHTA and CDR2 FQGNSA. In TCRdb, the RACE reads were re-called with MiXCR into one record per CDR3 protein. The sample consists of 95,000 to 150,000 distinct CDR3 sequences, 11% of them appearing once. The time point was: patch test 3, about 24 weeks after DPC sensitization. Treatment in this sample: therapeutic diphenylcyclopropenone sensitization with weekly scalp DPC. The authors' total RNA extraction used unfractionated whole blood. This material consisted of whole blood, taken in connection with sensitization to the hapten diphenylcyclopropenone (DPC). The receptor's source is a woman aged 45-65 years with alopecia areata. Some clones in this sample may be carry-over from other donors' samples. The V call is TRBV7-2, the J call TRBJ2-4; the match to TRBD1 covers 10 bases. CDR3 DNA: TGTGCCAGCAGCTTAAGGACAGGGGGAGTAGACATTCAGTACTTC. It yields the protein CASSLRTGGVDIQYF. Based on the CDR3 plus reference TRBV7-2 and TRBJ2-4, the full variable domain is GAGVSQSPSNKVTEKGKDVELRCDPISGHTALYWYRQSLGQGLEFLIYFQGNSAPDKSGLPSDRFSAERTGGSVSTLTIQRTQQEDSAVYLCASSLRTGGVDIQYFGAGTRLSVL.